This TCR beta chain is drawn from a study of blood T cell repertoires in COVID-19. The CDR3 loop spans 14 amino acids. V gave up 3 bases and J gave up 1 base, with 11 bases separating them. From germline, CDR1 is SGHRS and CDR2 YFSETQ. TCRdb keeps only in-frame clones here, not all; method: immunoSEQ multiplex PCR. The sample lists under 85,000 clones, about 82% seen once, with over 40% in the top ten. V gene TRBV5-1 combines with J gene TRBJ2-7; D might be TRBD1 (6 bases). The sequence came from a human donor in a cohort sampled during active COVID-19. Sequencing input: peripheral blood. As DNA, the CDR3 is TGCGCCAGCAGCTCTGCTGGACAGTCCTACGAGCAGTACTTC. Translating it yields CASSSAGQSYEQYF.